Sequencing of this T cell receptor (beta chain) was carried out in a study of beta chain features in type 1 diabetes. The sequenced template was cDNA made from the entire isolated RNA. Method: immunoSEQ multiplex PCR; TCRdb's copy keeps in-frame clones and lacks some. The table lists 500,000 to 650,000 clones, around 12% of them singletons. V lost 1 base to trimming and J lost 3 bases, with 10 bases between them. CDR3 length equals 15 residues. Germline loops: CDR1 LGHNA, CDR2 YNFKEQ. Sorted CD4+ subsets: naive, central memory, regulatory, stem cell-like memory (CD45RO/CCR7/CD25/CD127/CD95/CD27 panel). Overall study results and limits: For Type 1 diabetes patients, all four CD4+ subsets carried TCRB CDR3s that were moderately but significantly shorter.

About this clone: Its antigen is not identified.

Sequencing was carried out using naive CD4+ T cells from blood. The rearrangement joins TRBV4-2 to TRBJ1-5; D may be TRBD1 (5 bases). The receptor comes from a young man with type 1 diabetes. CDR3 sequence: CASSQGSGNNQPQHF. In nucleotides, the CDR3 is TGTGCCAGCAGCCAAGGATCAGGGAACAATCAGCCCCAGCATTTT.